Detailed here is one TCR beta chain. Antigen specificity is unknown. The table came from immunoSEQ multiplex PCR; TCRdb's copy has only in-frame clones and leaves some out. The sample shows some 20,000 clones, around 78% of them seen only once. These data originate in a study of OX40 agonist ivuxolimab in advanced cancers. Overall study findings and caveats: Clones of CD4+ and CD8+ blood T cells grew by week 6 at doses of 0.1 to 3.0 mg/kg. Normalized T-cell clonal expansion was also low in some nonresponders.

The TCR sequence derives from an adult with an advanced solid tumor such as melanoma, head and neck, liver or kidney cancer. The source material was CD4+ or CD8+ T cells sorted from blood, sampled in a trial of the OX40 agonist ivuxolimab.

DNA for the CDR3: TGTGCCAGCAGCTGGGGAAAGGTGGGTGAAAAACTGTTTTTT. Amino acid sequence: CASSWGKVGEKLFF. The gene calls are TRBV7-2 and TRBJ1-4; D is undetermined. CDR1 is SGHTA and CDR2 is FQGNSA in the germline V gene. V shed 4 bases and J shed 7 bases, with 13 bases lying between them. This CDR3 contains 14 residues.